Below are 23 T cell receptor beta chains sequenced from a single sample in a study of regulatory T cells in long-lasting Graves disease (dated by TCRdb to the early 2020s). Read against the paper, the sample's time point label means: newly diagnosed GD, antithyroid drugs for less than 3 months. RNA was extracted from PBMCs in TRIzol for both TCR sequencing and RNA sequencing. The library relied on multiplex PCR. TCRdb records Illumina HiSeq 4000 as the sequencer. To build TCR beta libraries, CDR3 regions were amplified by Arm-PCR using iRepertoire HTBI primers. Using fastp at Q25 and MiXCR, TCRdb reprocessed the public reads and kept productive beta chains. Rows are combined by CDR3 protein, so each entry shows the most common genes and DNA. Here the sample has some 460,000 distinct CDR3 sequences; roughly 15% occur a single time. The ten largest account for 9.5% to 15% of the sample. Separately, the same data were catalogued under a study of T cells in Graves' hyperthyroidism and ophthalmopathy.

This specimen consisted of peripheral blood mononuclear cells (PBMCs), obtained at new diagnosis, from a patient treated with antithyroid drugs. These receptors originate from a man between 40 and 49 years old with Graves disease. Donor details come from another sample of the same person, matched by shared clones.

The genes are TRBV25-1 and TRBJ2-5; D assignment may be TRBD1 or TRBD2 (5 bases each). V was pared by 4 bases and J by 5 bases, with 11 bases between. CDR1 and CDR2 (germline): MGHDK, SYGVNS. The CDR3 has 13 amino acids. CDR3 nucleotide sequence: TGTGCCAGCAGTGCCCGGGACCTCGAGACCCAGTACTTC. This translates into CASSARDLETQYF.

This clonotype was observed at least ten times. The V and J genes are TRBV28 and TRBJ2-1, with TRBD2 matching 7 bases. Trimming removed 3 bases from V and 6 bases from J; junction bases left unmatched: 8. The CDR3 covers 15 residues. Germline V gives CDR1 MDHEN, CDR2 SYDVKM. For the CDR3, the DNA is TGTGCCAGCAGTTTCCTGACGGGAGGTGGCAATGAGCAGTTCTTC. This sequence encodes CASSFLTGGGNEQFF.

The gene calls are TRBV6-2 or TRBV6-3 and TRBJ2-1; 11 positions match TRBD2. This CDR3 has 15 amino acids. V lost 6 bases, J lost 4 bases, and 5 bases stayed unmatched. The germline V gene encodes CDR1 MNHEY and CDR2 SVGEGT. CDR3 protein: CASRLRLAGYNEQFF. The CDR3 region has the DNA TGTGCCAGCAGGCTGAGACTAGCGGGGTACAATGAGCAGTTCTTC.

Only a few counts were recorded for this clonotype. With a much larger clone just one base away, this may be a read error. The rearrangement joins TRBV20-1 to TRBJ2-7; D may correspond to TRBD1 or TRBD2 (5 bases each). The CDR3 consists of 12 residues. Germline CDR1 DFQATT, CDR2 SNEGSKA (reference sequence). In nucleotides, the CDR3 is TGCAGTGCTTCAAGGTTAGGGGACGAGCAGTGCTTC. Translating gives CSASRLGDEQCF.

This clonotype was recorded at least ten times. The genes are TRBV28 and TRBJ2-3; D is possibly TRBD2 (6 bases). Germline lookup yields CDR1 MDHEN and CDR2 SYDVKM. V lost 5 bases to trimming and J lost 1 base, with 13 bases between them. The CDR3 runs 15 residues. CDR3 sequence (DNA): TGTGCCAGCAGTACGCTTACGGGGGGCACAGATACGCAGTATTTT. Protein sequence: CASSTLTGGTDTQYF.

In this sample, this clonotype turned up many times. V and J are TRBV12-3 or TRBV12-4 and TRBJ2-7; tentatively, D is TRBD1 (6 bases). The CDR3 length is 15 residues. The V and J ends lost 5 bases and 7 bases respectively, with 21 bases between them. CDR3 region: CASSAPRLGAGEQYF. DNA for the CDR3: TGTGCCAGCAGTGCCCCCCGCCTGGGGGCTGGAGAGCAGTACTTC.

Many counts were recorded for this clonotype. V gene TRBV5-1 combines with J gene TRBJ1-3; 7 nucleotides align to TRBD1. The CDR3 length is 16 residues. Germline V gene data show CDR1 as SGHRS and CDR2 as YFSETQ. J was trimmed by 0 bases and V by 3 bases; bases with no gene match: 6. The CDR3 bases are TGCGCCAGCAGCTCGGGACAGCCAAGCTCTGGAAACACCATATATTTT. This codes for CASSSGQPSSGNTIYF.

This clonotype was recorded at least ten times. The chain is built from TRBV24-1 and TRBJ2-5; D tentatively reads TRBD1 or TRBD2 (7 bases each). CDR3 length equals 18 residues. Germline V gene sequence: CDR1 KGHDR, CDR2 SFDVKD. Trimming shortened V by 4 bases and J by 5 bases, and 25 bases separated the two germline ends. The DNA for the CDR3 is TGTGCCACCAGTGACCCAATGACAGGGAGGGCATCAAGGGAGACCCAGTACTTC. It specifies CATSDPMTGRASRETQYF.

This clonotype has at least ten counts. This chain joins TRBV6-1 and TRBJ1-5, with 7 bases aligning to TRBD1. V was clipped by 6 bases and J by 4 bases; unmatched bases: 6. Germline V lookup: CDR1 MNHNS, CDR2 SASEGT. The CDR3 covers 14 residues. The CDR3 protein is CASSASGGNQPQHF. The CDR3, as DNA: TGTGCCAGCAGCGCTTCAGGGGGGAATCAGCCCCAGCATTTT.

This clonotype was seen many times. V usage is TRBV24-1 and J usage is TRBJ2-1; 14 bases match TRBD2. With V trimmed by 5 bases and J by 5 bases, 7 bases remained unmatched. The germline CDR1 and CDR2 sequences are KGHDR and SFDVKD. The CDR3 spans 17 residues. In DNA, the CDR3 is TGTGCCACCAGTGCCCTGGGACTAGCGGGAGTGGACAATGAGCAGTTCTTC. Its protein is CATSALGLAGVDNEQFF.

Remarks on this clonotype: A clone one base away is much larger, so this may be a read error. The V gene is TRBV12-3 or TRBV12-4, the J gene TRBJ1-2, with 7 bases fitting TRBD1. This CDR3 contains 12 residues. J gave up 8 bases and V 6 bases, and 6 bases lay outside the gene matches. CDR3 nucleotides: TGTGCCAGCAGCGGGGACAGACAGGGCTACACCTTC. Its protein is CASSGDRQGYTF.

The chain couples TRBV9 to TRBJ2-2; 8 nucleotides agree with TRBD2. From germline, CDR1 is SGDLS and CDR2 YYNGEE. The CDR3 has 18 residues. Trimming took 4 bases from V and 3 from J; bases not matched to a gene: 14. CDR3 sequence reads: CASSNRHGAGGHTGELFF. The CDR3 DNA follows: TGTGCCAGCAGCAACCGGCACGGGGCGGGAGGTCACACCGGGGAGCTGTTTTTT.

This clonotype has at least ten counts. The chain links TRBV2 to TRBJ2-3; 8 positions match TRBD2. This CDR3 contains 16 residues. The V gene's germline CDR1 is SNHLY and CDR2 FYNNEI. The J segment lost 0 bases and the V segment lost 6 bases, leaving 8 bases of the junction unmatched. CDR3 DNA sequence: TGTGCCAGCAGCGCCGGGACTAGGGGTAGCACAGATACGCAGTATTTT. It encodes CASSAGTRGSTDTQYF.

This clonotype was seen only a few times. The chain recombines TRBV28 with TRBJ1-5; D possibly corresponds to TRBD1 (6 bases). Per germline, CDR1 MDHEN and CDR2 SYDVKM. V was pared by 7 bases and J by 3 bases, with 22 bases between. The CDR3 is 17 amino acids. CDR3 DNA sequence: TGTGCCAGCACCCCCACCGTGGGAGGGGGGCTCAATCAGCCCCAGCATTTT. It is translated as CASTPTVGGGLNQPQHF.

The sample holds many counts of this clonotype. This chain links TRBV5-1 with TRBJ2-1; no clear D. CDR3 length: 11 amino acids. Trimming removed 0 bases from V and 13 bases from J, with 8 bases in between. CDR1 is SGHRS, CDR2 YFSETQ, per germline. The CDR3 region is CASSLAERQFF. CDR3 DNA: TGCGCCAGCAGCTTGGCAGAGCGTCAGTTCTTC.

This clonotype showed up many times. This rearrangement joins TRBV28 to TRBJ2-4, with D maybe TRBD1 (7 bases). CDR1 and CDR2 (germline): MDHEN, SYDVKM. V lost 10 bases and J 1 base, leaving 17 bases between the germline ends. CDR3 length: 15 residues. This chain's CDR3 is CATTPRGVAKNIQYF. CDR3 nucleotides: TGTGCCACCACCCCCAGGGGGGTCGCCAAAAACATTCAGTACTTC.

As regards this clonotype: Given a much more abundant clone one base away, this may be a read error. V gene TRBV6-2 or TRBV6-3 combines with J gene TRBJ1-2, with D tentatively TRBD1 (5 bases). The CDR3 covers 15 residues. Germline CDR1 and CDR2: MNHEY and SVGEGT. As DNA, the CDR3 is TGTGCCAGCAGTGAGGGGCAGTCCCGATTCTATGGCTACGCCTTC. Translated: CASSEGQSRFYGYAF.

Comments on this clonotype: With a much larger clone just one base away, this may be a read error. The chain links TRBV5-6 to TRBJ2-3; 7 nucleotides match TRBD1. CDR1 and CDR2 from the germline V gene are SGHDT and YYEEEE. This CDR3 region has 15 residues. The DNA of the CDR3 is TGTGCCAGCAGCTTAGGGGGCGTGGACACAGGTACGCAGTATTTT. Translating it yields CASSLGGVDTGTQYF.

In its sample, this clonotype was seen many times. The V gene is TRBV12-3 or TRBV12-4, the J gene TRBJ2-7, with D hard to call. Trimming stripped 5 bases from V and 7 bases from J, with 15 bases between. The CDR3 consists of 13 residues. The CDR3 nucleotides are TGTGCCAGCAGTCTTAGACGGGTTCTGGAGCAGTACTTC. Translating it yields CASSLRRVLEQYF.

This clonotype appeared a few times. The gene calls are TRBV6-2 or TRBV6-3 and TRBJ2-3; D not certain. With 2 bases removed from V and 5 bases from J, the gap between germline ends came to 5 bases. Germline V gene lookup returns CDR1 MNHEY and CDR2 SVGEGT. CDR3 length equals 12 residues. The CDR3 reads CASSYGVDTQYF. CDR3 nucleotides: TGTGCCAGCAGTTACGGGGTAGATACGCAGTATTTT.

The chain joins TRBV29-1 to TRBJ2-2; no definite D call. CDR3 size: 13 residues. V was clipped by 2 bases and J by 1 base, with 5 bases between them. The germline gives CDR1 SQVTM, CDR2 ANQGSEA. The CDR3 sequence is CSVESRNTGELFF. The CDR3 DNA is TGCAGCGTTGAAAGCAGGAACACCGGGGAGCTGTTTTTT.

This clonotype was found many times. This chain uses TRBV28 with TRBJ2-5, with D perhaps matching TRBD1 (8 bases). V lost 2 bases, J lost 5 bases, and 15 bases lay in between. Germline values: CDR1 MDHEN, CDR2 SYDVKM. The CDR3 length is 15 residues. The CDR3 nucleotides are TGTGCCAGCAGTTTAACAGGACAGGGAGGGGAGACCCAGTACTTC. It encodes CASSLTGQGGETQYF.

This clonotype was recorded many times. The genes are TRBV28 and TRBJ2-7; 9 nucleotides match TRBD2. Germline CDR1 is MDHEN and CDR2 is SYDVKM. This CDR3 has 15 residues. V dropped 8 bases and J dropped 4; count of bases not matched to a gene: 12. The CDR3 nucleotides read TGTGCCAGCCTACACCGGGGCGGGAGGGGTTACGAGCAGTACTTC. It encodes CASLHRGGRGYEQYF.